This T cell receptor beta chain appears in the sequencing data of a study of blood T cell repertoires in COVID-19. Seattle enrolled patients during active infection and tracked them longitudinally. Original methodology: Amplification from reference gene primers served as the basis for estimated nucleated cell counts. Profiling relied on immunoSEQ multiplex PCR, and the TCRdb table lists in-frame clones only, not all of them. The DNA gave D and trimming, while V, J and clone size come from that table. This sample has about 350,000 clones, with over 85% found just once. CDR1 MDHEN and CDR2 SYDVKM come from the germline V gene. This CDR3 spans 15 amino acids. With 8 bases removed from V and 0 bases from J, the gap between germline ends came to 14 bases.

The chain has TRBV28 and TRBJ1-5; a possible D gene is TRBD1 (6 bases). Sequenced input: peripheral blood. The sequence was obtained from a woman aged 55 to 70 with COVID-19, enrolled during active disease. The CDR3 DNA follows: TGTGCCAGCCTTAGGGGGGGCTATAGCAATCAGCCCCAGCATTTT. Translation: CASLRGGYSNQPQHF.